What follows describes a single T cell receptor beta chain. No antigen is known for it. Every TCR beta cDNA library bore unique molecular identifiers. TCRdb passed the PCR reads through MiXCR, listing each CDR3 protein once. The sample holds a few hundred thousand distinct CDR3 sequences, about a third seen once. CDR1 and CDR2 (germline): SGHTA, FQGNSA. V lost 4 bases, J lost 2 bases, and 5 bases stayed unmatched. CDR3 size: 15 residues. The data were obtained in a study of post-analysis software for immune sequencing data. General study findings and limits: When patients were compared with controls, a handful of TRBV segments were more frequent, TRBV5-6, TRBV5-1 and TRBV20-1 among them.

The rearrangement uses TRBV7-2 and TRBJ2-3; 8 bases match TRBD2. Input material: blood. The TCR comes from a girl aged 5-17 years with multiple sclerosis. CDR3 sequence reads: CASSSQAGDTDTQYF. In DNA, the CDR3 is TGTGCCAGCAGCTCCCAAGCGGGGGACACAGATACGCAGTATTTT.